The 7 T cell receptor beta chains listed next were all sequenced from one sample in a study of spatial heterogeneity in lung cancer. Time point in this sample: sample taken at primary tumor resection. Sequencing of whole RNA from tumor, nontumor lung or frozen PBMC involved no sorting. TCRdb analysed the 5' RACE reads with MiXCR anew, one entry per CDR3 protein. The sample has around 75,000 distinct CDR3 sequences, less than 15% seen once. The sequences come from PBMCs, collected at surgery. All receptors derive from a male donor with early-stage non-small cell lung cancer.

This clonotype has a count of ten or more. This chain links TRBV7-9 with TRBJ2-1; D is possibly TRBD1 (5 bases). Germline lookup yields CDR1 SEHNR and CDR2 FQNEAQ (reference sequence). Trimming shortened V by 1 base and J by 3 bases, and 10 bases separated the two germline ends. There are 15 residues in the CDR3. The CDR3 loop reads CASSLGRVGYNEQFF. In nucleotides, the CDR3 is TGTGCCAGCAGCTTAGGCAGGGTAGGCTACAATGAGCAGTTCTTC.

This clonotype was seen only a few times. The V call is TRBV7-9, the J call TRBJ1-1; D is undetermined. CDR1 is SEHNR and CDR2 is FQNEAQ in the germline V gene (reference sequence). The CDR3 sequence is 12 residues long. V shed 5 bases and J shed 6 bases, with 10 bases lying between them. Written as DNA, the CDR3 is TGTGCCAGCAGCGTAGGACTATCTGAAGCTTTCTTT. It codes for CASSVGLSEAFF. Together with reference TRBV7-9 and TRBJ1-1, the CDR3 gives the full variable domain: DTGVSQNPRHKITKRGQNVTFRCDPISEHNRLYWYRQTLGQGPEFLTYFQNEAQLEKSRLLSDRFSAERPKGSFSTLEIQRTEQGDSAMYLCASSVGLSEAFFGQGTRLTVV.

This sequence joins TRBV7-9 and TRBJ1-5; unclear D gene. The CDR3 is 9 residues long. The V gene lost 7 bases and the J gene lost 5 bases, with 0 bases spanning the gap. CDR1 SEHNR and CDR2 FQNEAQ come from the germline V gene (reference sequence). The CDR3 DNA sequence: TGTGCCAGCAATCAGCCCCAGCATTTT. It yields the protein CASNQPQHF.

The chain joins TRBV2 to TRBJ2-3; 8 nucleotides line up with TRBD2. The trim removed 5 bases at V and 4 bases at J, leaving 14 bases unmatched. CDR1 and CDR2 (germline): SNHLY, FYNNEI. This CDR3 comprises 17 residues. For the CDR3, the DNA is TGTGCCAGCAGTTCGAGCGGGAGCCCCGCTGAAGCAGATACGCAGTATTTT. Amino acid sequence: CASSSSGSPAEADTQYF.

The chain uses TRBV6-4 and TRBJ1-1; 9 nucleotides match TRBD1. Germline V gives CDR1 MRHNA, CDR2 SNTAGT. Trimming cost V 0 bases and J 5 bases; bases outside gene matches: 4. This CDR3 has 15 amino acids. The CDR3 DNA is TGTGCCAGCAGTGACTCCGGACAGGGGAGGACTGAAGCTTTCTTT. Protein sequence: CASSDSGQGRTEAFF.

This rearrangement joins TRBV7-2 to TRBJ1-5; 7 bases align to TRBD1. Germline values: CDR1 SGHTA, CDR2 FQGNSA. Trimming at V came to 5 bases and at J to 4 bases, leaving 8 bases not matched to a gene. This CDR3 has 15 amino acids. CDR3 coding DNA: TGTGCCAGCAGCGCGGGGACAGTGGGTAATCAGCCCCAGCATTTT. Its protein is CASSAGTVGNQPQHF. Filled out from reference TRBV7-2 and TRBJ1-5, the complete variable domain reads GAGVSQSPSNKVTEKGKDVELRCDPISGHTALYWYRQSLGQGLEFLIYFQGNSAPDKSGLPSDRFSAERTGGSVSTLTIQRTQQEDSAVYLCASSAGTVGNQPQHFGDGTRLSIL.

In this sample, this clonotype turned up many times. The chain uses TRBV12-3 or TRBV12-4 and TRBJ2-3; unclear D gene. This CDR3 has 13 residues. V gave up 1 base and J gave up 3 bases, with 5 bases separating them. CDR3 in DNA: TGTGCCAGCAGTTTAGAACGGACAGATACGCAGTATTTT. It translates to CASSLERTDTQYF.